The 21 T cell receptor beta chains listed next were all sequenced from one sample in a study of shared clonotypes between healthy human individuals. Measured with immunoSEQ multiplex PCR; TCRdb has only the in-frame clones, and not every one. The table includes millions of clones, just over 90% detected once. Naive CD8 cells lacked CD45RO and underwent positive selection for CCR7, leaving out terminally differentiated effector memory CD45RA+ cells. The source material was naive CD8+ T cells from PBMCs. The receptors were gathered from a man younger than 35 in good health. Some clones in this sample may be carry-over from other donors' samples.

This clone was seen only once. The chain combines TRBV29-1 with TRBJ2-5; TRBD2 aligns across 11 bases. CDR1 is SQVTM and CDR2 is ANQGSEA in the germline V gene. This CDR3 is 14 amino acids long. V shed 6 bases, J shed 4 bases, and the junction held 7 bases outside the gene matches. The CDR3 DNA reads TGCAGCGTAGGGACTAGCGGATCGGGAGAGACCCAGTACTTC. Amino acid sequence: CSVGTSGSGETQYF.

This clone has just a few counts. V gene TRBV9 combines with J gene TRBJ1-4, with TRBD1 matching 9 bases. CDR3 length equals 16 residues. V trimming: 3 bases; J trimming: 7 bases; junction bases outside the gene matches: 10. Germline V gene sequence: CDR1 SGDLS, CDR2 YYNGEE. The CDR3 nucleotides are TGTGCCAGCAGCGGCGGGACAGGGAAAATTGGTGAAAAACTGTTTTTT. Protein sequence: CASSGGTGKIGEKLFF.

The chain has TRBV27 and TRBJ2-3, with D hard to call. This CDR3 is built from 14 residues. Germline V lookup: CDR1 MNHEY, CDR2 SMNVEV (reference sequence). Deletions cut 6 bases from V and 2 bases from J, with 12 bases between. This CDR3 is CASRSDGVTDTQYF. For the CDR3, the DNA is TGTGCCAGCAGGTCCGACGGTGTCACAGATACGCAGTATTTT.

A remark on this clone: Other nucleotide sequences in the sample specify the same CDR3. CDR3 nucleotide sequence: TGTGCCAGCAGCTTAGGGTCCAATGAGCAGTTCTTC. Amino acids: CASSLGSNEQFF. The chain uses TRBV7-9 and TRBJ2-1; D unresolved. Germline V gene sequence: CDR1 SEHNR, CDR2 FQNEAQ (reference sequence). The V gene lost 1 base and the J gene lost 6 bases, with 4 bases spanning the gap. The CDR3 has 12 residues.

The sample holds a few counts of this clone. The CDR3 is CASSSYQNTEAFF. The CDR3 DNA follows: TGTGCCAGCAGTTCATACCAGAACACTGAAGCTTTCTTT. This chain joins TRBV6-5 and TRBJ1-1; no clear D gene. Trimming pared 4 bases from V and 1 base from J, leaving 7 bases between. CDR3 length: 13 amino acids. Looked up from germline, CDR1 is MNHEY and CDR2 is SVGAGI.

The rearrangement joins TRBV28 to TRBJ2-1; 10 bases are shared with TRBD2. Germline CDR1 and CDR2: MDHEN and SYDVKM. The V and J ends lost 4 bases and 8 bases, in that order; junction bases with no gene match: 2. The CDR3 covers 13 residues. This CDR3 is CASSSLAGDEQFF. CDR3 nucleotides: TGTGCCAGCAGTTCCCTAGCGGGGGATGAGCAGTTCTTC.

This sequence joins TRBV27 and TRBJ1-2; TRBD1 is a possible D gene (6 bases). V dropped 7 bases and J dropped 6 bases, with 12 bases sitting between them. This CDR3 region has 12 residues. CDR1 is MNHEY, CDR2 SMNVEV, per germline (reference sequence). CDR3 in DNA: TGTGCCAGCAAGGGGGAATTCCATGGCTACACCTTC. Protein: CASKGEFHGYTF.

The gene calls are TRBV7-2 and TRBJ1-3; D may be TRBD1 (6 bases). Germline CDR1 SGHTA, CDR2 FQGNSA. Trimming pared 3 bases from V and 0 bases from J, leaving 9 bases between. This CDR3 comprises 15 residues. CDR3 sequence reads: CASSLEDSSGNTIYF. Here the CDR3 DNA reads TGTGCCAGCAGCTTGGAGGACAGCTCTGGAAACACCATATATTTT.

The genes are TRBV11-2 and TRBJ2-1, with D hard to call. The CDR3 has 17 amino acids. V was clipped by 5 bases and J by 1 base, with 18 bases between them. Per germline, CDR1 SGHAT and CDR2 FQNNGV. The CDR3 protein is CASSPRLLGSSYNEQFF. CDR3 in DNA: TGTGCCAGCAGCCCGCGGCTTTTAGGGTCGTCCTACAATGAGCAGTTCTTC.

The chain recombines TRBV4-1 with TRBJ1-6; D remains ambiguous. This CDR3 is 15 amino acids long. The V gene's germline CDR1 is MGHRA and CDR2 YSYEKL. V lost 2 bases and J lost 5, with 10 bases in between. Here the CDR3 DNA reads TGCGCCAGCAGCCAACTTGGTTTCGATAATTCACCCCTCCACTTT. As protein: CASSQLGFDNSPLHF.

Comment on this clone: Other DNA sequences of this sample code for an identical CDR3. The chain combines TRBV11-2 with TRBJ2-7; D perhaps matches TRBD2 (5 bases). CDR1 SGHAT and CDR2 FQNNGV come from the germline V gene. The CDR3 has 13 residues. V was pared by 2 bases and J by 2 bases, with 7 bases between. The CDR3 region has the DNA TGTGCCAGCAGCTTACGGGGTACCTACGAGCAGTACTTC. The encoded protein is CASSLRGTYEQYF.

The rearrangement uses TRBV5-1 and TRBJ2-7; D is undetermined. V was pared by 0 bases and J by 0 bases, with 10 bases between. The CDR3 is 15 amino acids. Germline CDR1 is SGHRS and CDR2 is YFSETQ. CDR3 bases: TGCGCCAGCAGCTTGGTTTTCGGCAACTCCTACGAGCAGTACTTC. Translated: CASSLVFGNSYEQYF.

This clone was counted once. The rearrangement uses TRBV23-1 and TRBJ1-2; possibly TRBD1 for D (5 bases). TRBV23-1 is filed as an ORF, its function uncertain. This CDR3 has 18 residues. V gave up 1 base and J gave up 4 bases, with 22 bases separating them. The CDR3 nucleotides are TGCGCCAGCAGTCAATACGGGACCGACGATAAAACCAGCTATGGCTACACCTTC. It specifies CASSQYGTDDKTSYGYTF.

The chain uses TRBV27 and TRBJ2-7; possible D gene TRBD1, 6 bases. With 6 bases removed from V and 2 bases from J, the gap between germline ends came to 17 bases. Per the germline V gene, CDR1 is MNHEY and CDR2 is SMNVEV (reference sequence). This CDR3 region has 15 residues. The chain's CDR3 is CASSPGPDSTYEQYF. The DNA for the CDR3 is TGTGCCAGCAGCCCCGGACCGGACAGTACCTACGAGCAGTACTTC.

This sequence joins TRBV6-5 and TRBJ2-7; 9 bases align to TRBD2. The CDR3 length is 15 residues. V was clipped by 2 bases and J by 6 bases; unmatched bases: 8. Germline-derived CDR1 and CDR2 are MNHEY and SVGAGI. The CDR3 reads CASSYTLAGVSEQYF. The CDR3 nucleotides are TGTGCCAGCAGTTACACTTTAGCGGGAGTCAGCGAGCAGTACTTC.

This chain joins TRBV30 and TRBJ2-7; D tentatively reads TRBD1 or TRBD2 (5 bases each). V was shortened by 4 bases and J by 3 bases, with 19 bases between the two germline ends. Germline V gene sequence: CDR1 GTSNPN, CDR2 SVGIG (reference sequence). This CDR3 contains 15 residues. CDR3 in amino acids: CAWTQDSGPHYEQYF. The CDR3, as DNA: TGTGCCTGGACCCAGGATTCGGGACCCCACTACGAGCAGTACTTC.

The chain couples TRBV2 to TRBJ2-7; D perhaps matches TRBD2 (5 bases). V was clipped by 4 bases and J by 3 bases, with 19 bases between them. Germline CDR1 SNHLY, CDR2 FYNNEI. This CDR3 has 16 amino acids. The CDR3 DNA is TGTGCCAGCAGTGCCGGTCCACCCGGGAACGTCTACGAGCAGTACTTC. It encodes CASSAGPPGNVYEQYF.

The V call is TRBV7-8, the J call TRBJ2-1; TRBD1 matches 8 bases. V lost 5 bases, J lost 6 bases, and 15 bases stayed unmatched. CDR3 length: 17 residues. CDR1 SGHVS and CDR2 FQNEAQ come from the germline V gene. The CDR3 coding sequence is TGTGCCAGCAGCGGTCCGGGTCAGGGGGCGTTCCCCAATGAGCAGTTCTTC. Protein: CASSGPGQGAFPNEQFF.

In regard to this clone: Distinct nucleotide sequences in the sample also encode this CDR3. The rearrangement uses TRBV28 and TRBJ1-1; D might be TRBD1 (5 bases). Trimming left V 3 bases short and J 4 bases short, with 12 bases between. The germline gives CDR1 MDHEN, CDR2 SYDVKM. This CDR3 has 14 residues. The CDR3 spells CASSLQGWGTEAFF. The CDR3 nucleotides read TGTGCCAGCAGTTTGCAGGGTTGGGGCACTGAAGCTTTCTTT.

CDR3 bases: TGTGCCAGCAGCGTAGGGGCAGGGGATCAGCCCCAGCATTTT. It encodes CASSVGAGDQPQHF. J is TRBJ1-5 and V is TRBV9, with a possible D match to TRBD1 (6 bases). Per germline, CDR1 SGDLS and CDR2 YYNGEE. V shed 0 bases and J shed 5 bases, with 9 bases lying between them. The CDR3 has 14 residues.

The chain uses TRBV7-9 and TRBJ1-5; D gene unclear. Trimming shortened V by 1 base and J by 5 bases, and 9 bases separated the two germline ends. The CDR3 is 14 amino acids. From germline, CDR1 is SEHNR and CDR2 FQNEAQ (reference sequence). For the CDR3, the DNA is TGTGCCAGCAGCTTAGGCAGTGCTTATCAGCCCCAGCATTTT. It yields the protein CASSLGSAYQPQHF. The full variable domain, rest sourced from reference TRBV7-9 and TRBJ1-5, is DTGVSQNPRHKITKRGQNVTFRCDPISEHNRLYWYRQTLGQGPEFLTYFQNEAQLEKSRLLSDRFSAERPKGSFSTLEIQRTEQGDSAMYLCASSLGSAYQPQHFGDGTRLSIL.